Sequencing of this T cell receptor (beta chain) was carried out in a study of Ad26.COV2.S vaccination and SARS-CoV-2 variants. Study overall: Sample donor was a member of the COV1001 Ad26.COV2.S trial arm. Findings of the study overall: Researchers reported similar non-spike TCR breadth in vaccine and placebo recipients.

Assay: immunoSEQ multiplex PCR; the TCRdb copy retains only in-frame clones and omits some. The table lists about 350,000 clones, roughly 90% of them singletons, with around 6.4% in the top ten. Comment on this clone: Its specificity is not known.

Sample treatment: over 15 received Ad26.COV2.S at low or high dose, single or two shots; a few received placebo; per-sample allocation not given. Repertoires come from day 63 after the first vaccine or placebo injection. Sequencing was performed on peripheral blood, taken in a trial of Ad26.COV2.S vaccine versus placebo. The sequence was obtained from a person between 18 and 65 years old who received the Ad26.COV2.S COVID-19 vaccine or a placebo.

CDR3 residues: CASSPKEGATGGNYGYTF. DNA of the CDR3: TGTGCCAGCAGCCCAAAAGAAGGGGCGACAGGGGGAAACTATGGCTACACCTTC. The rearrangement links TRBV3-1 (or the pseudogene TRBV3-2) to TRBJ1-2, with 9 bases aligning to TRBD1. Germline-derived CDR1 and CDR2 are LGHDT and YNNKEL (reference sequence). The CDR3 length is 18 residues. The junction had 14 bases not matched to a gene; V was cut back by 4 bases and J by 2 bases.